These T cell receptor beta chains were read from a single sample in a study of cytomegalovirus exposure and HLA in healthy donors. The assay was immunoSEQ multiplex PCR, and TCRdb's table has in-frame clones only and misses some. The table shows roughly 200,000 clones, with 79% occurring only once. Source material: PBMCs. These receptors were taken from a woman aged 25 to 39 in good health and CMV-seropositive. CDR3s include the opening cysteine and the closing phenylalanine or tryptophan. The order of the fields is V gene, clone size, J gene, D gene, CDR3 length, CDR3 protein, CDR3 DNA. The D gene is left open where the match is weak. Part of the rows lack a size; the others show once, few, many or a class for expanded clones.

TRBV19,.,TRBJ1-6,.,15,CASSADSSPNSPLHF,TGTGCCAGTAGTGCGGACAGTTCCCCGAATTCACCCCTCCACTTT
TRBV7-9,.,TRBJ2-1,TRBD2,15,CASSLTSGRGHEQFF,TGTGCCAGCAGCTTGACTAGCGGGAGAGGTCATGAGCAGTTCTTC
TRBV5-1,.,TRBJ2-7,.,15,CASSLARDPADEQYF,TGCGCCAGCAGCTTGGCCAGGGATCCTGCCGACGAGCAGTACTTC
TRBV7-6,.,TRBJ2-7,.,12,CASSLGDLEQYF,TGTGCCAGCAGCCTTGGAGATCTCGAGCAGTACTTC
TRBV5-1,.,TRBJ2-1,TRBD2,16,CASSLEAGGPYNEQFF,TGCGCCAGCAGCTTGGAAGCGGGGGGGCCCTACAATGAGCAGTTCTTC
TRBV7-2,.,TRBJ1-4,TRBD1,14,CASSSQGGGEKLFF,TGTGCCAGCAGCTCACAGGGGGGAGGCGAAAAACTGTTTTTT
TRBV6-6,.,TRBJ1-5,TRBD1,14,CASAPDRGYQPQHF,TGTGCCAGCGCCCCGGACAGGGGGTATCAGCCCCAGCATTTT
TRBV4-3,.,TRBJ2-7,.,15,CASSQDIDSSYEQYF,TGCGCCAGCAGCCAAGATATCGACAGCTCCTACGAGCAGTACTTC
TRBV4-1,.,TRBJ1-2,.,15,CASSPSGQNYYGYTF,TGCGCCAGCAGCCCGAGCGGTCAGAACTACTATGGCTACACCTTC
TRBV7-9,.,TRBJ2-7,TRBD1,16,CASSPHQATGADEQYF,TGTGCCAGCAGCCCCCACCAGGCGACAGGGGCGGACGAGCAGTACTTC
TRBV7-9,once,TRBJ2-1,.,14,CASSEDSSYNEQFF,TGTGCCAGCAGCGAAGACAGCTCGTACAATGAGCAGTTCTTC
TRBV5-1,.,TRBJ2-7,.,15,CASSPGTPSSYEQYF,TGCGCCAGCAGCCCGGGGACACCAAGTTCCTACGAGCAGTACTTC
TRBV11-3,.,TRBJ2-1,TRBD2,13,CASKEREANEQFF,TGTGCCAGCAAGGAGCGGGAGGCGAATGAGCAGTTCTTC
TRBV13,.,TRBJ2-4,.,13,CASSLDKWAIQYF,TGTGCCAGCAGCCTGGACAAGTGGGCCATTCAGTACTTC
TRBV5-1,.,TRBJ1-2,.,15,CASSLMGRGSFGYTF,TGCGCCAGCAGCTTGATGGGTCGGGGTTCTTTTGGCTACACCTTC
TRBV2,.,TRBJ2-5,.,13,CASSEDARETQYF,TGTGCCAGCAGTGAAGACGCGAGGGAGACCCAGTACTTC
TRBV6-5,.,TRBJ2-1,.,11,CASSYRDEQFF,TGTGCCAGCAGTTATCGGGATGAGCAGTTCTTC
TRBV6-1,.,TRBJ1-1,.,14,CATLPGPMNTEAFF,TGTGCCACCCTCCCAGGTCCCATGAACACTGAAGCTTTCTTT
TRBV20-1,.,TRBJ1-5,.,10,CSASNQPQHF,TGCAGTGCCTCGAATCAGCCCCAGCATTTT
TRBV6-1,.,TRBJ2-7,TRBD2,16,CASSELRGAGGREQYF,TGTGCCAGCAGTGAACTAAGGGGAGCGGGAGGGCGCGAGCAGTACTTC
TRBV5-6,.,TRBJ2-7,TRBD1,15,CASSPAWDRVGEQYF,TGTGCCAGCAGCCCGGCTTGGGACAGGGTCGGCGAGCAGTACTTC
TRBV11-2,.,TRBJ2-3,TRBD2,13,CASSPGTSDTQYF,TGTGCCAGCAGCCCCGGGACTAGTGATACGCAGTATTTT
TRBV5-1,.,TRBJ2-5,TRBD2,15,CASSFRAGGQETQYF,TGCGCCAGCAGCTTCAGAGCGGGGGGACAAGAGACCCAGTACTTC
TRBV5-6,.,TRBJ1-2,TRBD1,15,CASSSIGTGVYGYTF,TGTGCCAGCAGCTCCATAGGGACAGGGGTCTATGGCTACACCTTC
TRBV10-3,.,TRBJ1-5,.,15,CAVSESQNSNQPQHF,TGTGCCGTCAGTGAGTCTCAGAATAGCAATCAGCCCCAGCATTTT
TRBV19,.,TRBJ1-1,TRBD1,13,CASSTQGFTEAFF,TGTGCCAGTAGTACACAGGGGTTCACTGAAGCTTTCTTT